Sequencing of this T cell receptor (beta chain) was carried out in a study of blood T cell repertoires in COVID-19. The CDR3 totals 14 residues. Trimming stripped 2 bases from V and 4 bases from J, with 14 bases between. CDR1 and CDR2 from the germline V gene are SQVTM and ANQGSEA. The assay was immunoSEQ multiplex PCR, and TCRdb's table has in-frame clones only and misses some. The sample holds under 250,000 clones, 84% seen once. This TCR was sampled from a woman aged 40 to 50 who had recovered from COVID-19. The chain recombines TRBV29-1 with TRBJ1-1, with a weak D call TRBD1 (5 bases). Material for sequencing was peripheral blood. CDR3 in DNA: TGCAGCGTTGAAATATCCAGGGCAGGCACTGAAGCTTTCTTT. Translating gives CSVEISRAGTEAFF.